This TCR beta chain was captured by sequencing in a study of T cell changes during pregnancy in multiple sclerosis. This CDR3 spans 15 amino acids. Looked up from germline, CDR1 is SGHAT and CDR2 is FQNNGV. V was pared by 2 bases and J by 5 bases, with 15 bases between. Sequencing used immunoSEQ multiplex PCR; TCRdb keeps in-frame clones, though not all of them. This table has 74,000 or so clones, 90% to 95% appearing once. This sequence joins TRBV11-2 and TRBJ1-1; a weak D match, TRBD1 (6 bases). The source was CD4+ T cells from peripheral blood mononuclear cells, collected before pregnancy. The TCR sequence derives from a female donor with multiple sclerosis, enrolled in a pregnancy study. The CDR3 loop is CASSLIWGRGTEAFF. DNA for the CDR3: TGTGCCAGCAGCTTAATTTGGGGAAGGGGGACTGAAGCTTTCTTT.